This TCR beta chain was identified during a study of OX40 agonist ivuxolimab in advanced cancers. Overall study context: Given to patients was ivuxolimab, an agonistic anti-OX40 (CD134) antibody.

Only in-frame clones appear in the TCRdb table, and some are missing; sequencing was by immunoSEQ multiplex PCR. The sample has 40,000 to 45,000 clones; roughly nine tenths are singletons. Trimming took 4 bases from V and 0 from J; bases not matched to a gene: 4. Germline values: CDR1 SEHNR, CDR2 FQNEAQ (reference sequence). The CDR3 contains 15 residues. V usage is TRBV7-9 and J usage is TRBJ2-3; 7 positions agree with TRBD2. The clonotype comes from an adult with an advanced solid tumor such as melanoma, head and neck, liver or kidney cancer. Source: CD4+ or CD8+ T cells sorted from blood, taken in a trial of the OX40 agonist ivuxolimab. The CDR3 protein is CASSSLADSTDTQYF. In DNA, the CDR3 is TGTGCCAGCAGCTCCCTAGCGGATAGCACAGATACGCAGTATTTT.